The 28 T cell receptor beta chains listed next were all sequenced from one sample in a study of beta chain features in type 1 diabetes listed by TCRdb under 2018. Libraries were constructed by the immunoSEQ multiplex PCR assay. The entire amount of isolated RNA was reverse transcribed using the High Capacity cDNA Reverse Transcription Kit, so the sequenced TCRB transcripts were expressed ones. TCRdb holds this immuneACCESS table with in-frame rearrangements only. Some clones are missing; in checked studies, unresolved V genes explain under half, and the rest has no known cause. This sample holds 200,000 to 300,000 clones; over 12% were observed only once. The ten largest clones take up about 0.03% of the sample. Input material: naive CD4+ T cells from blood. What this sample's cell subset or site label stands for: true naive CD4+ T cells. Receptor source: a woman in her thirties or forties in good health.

This CDR3 reads CASNLWRDPFRGYTF. The CDR3 coding sequence is TGTGCCAGTAACCTATGGAGGGACCCCTTCCGTGGCTACACCTTC. This rearrangement joins TRBV19 to TRBJ1-2; D is possibly TRBD1 (5 bases). The CDR3 length is 15 residues. Deletions cut 7 bases from V and 7 bases from J, with 22 bases between. Germline V gene lookup returns CDR1 LNHDA and CDR2 SQIVND (reference sequence).

The DNA of the CDR3 is TGTGCCAGTAGTATGGGGCAGGGGTGGGCGAACACTGAAGCTTTCTTT. This codes for CASSMGQGWANTEAFF. The chain carries TRBV19 and TRBJ1-1, with a possible D match to TRBD1 (6 bases). This CDR3 has 16 amino acids. Trimming removed 3 bases at V and 1 base at J, with 15 bases between. Germline CDR1 reads LNHDA; CDR2 reads SQIVND (reference sequence).

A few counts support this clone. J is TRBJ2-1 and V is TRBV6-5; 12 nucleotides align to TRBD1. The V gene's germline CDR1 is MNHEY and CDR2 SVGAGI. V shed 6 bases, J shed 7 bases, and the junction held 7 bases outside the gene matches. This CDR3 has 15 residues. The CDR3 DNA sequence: TGTGCCAGCAGACACCGGGACAGGGGGCGGAATGAGCAGTTCTTC. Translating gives CASRHRDRGRNEQFF.

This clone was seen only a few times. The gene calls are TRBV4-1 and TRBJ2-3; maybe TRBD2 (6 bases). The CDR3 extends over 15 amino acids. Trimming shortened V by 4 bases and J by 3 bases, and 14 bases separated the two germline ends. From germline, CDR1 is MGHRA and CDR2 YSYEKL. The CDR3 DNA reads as TGCGCCAGCAGCCTTAACCCGGGGGAAACAGATACGCAGTATTTT. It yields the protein CASSLNPGETDTQYF.

The CDR3 DNA follows: TGTGCCAGCAGCTACTCGGGGGGGGCCGACGAGCAGTACTTC. This translates into CASSYSGGADEQYF. The rearrangement joins TRBV7-2 to TRBJ2-7; TRBD2 matches 8 bases. Trimming removed 4 bases from V and 5 bases from J; junction bases left unmatched: 7. CDR3 length equals 14 residues. Germline V gives CDR1 SGHTA, CDR2 FQGNSA.

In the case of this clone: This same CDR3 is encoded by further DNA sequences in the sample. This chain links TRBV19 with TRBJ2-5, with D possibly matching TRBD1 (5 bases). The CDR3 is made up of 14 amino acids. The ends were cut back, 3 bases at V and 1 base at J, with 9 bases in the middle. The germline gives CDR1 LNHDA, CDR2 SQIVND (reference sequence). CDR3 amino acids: CASSIRGPQETQYF. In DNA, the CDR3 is TGTGCCAGTAGTATTAGGGGCCCCCAAGAGACCCAGTACTTC.

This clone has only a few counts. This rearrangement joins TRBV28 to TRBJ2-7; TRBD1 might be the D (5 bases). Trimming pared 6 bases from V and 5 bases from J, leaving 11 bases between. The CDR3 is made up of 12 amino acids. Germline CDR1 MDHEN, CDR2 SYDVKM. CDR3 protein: CASSLRVHEQYF. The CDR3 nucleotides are TGTGCCAGCAGCCTCAGGGTCCACGAGCAGTACTTC. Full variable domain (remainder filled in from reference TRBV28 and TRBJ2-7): DVKVTQSSRYLVKRTGEKVFLECVQDMDHENMFWYRQDPGLGLRLIYFSYDVKMKEKGDIPEGYSVSREKKERFSLILESASTNQTSMYLCASSLRVHEQYFGPGTRLTVT.

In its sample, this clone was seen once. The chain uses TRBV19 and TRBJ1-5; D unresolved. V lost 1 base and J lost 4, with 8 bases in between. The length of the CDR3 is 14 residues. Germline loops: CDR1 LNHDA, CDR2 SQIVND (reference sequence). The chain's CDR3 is CASSIVGRNQPQHF. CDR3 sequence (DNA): TGTGCCAGTAGTATAGTGGGGAGAAATCAGCCCCAGCATTTT.

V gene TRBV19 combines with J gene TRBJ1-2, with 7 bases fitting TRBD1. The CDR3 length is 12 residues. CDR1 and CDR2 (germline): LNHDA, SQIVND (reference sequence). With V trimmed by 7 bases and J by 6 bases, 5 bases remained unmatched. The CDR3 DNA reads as TGTGCCAGTAAACAGGGGAAGGATGGCTACACCTTC. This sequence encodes CASKQGKDGYTF.

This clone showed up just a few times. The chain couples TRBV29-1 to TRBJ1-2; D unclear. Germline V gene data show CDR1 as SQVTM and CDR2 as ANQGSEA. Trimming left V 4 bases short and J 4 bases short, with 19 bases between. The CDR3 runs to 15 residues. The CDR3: CSVGAEAGRPYGYTF. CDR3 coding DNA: TGCAGCGTTGGAGCTGAGGCGGGTCGGCCCTATGGCTACACCTTC. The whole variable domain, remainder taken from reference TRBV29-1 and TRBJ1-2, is SAVISQKPSRDICQRGTSLTIQCQVDSQVTMMFWYRQQPGQSLTLIATANQGSEATYESGFVIDKFPISRPNLTFSTLTVSNMSPEDSSIYLCSVGAEAGRPYGYTFGSGTRLTVV.

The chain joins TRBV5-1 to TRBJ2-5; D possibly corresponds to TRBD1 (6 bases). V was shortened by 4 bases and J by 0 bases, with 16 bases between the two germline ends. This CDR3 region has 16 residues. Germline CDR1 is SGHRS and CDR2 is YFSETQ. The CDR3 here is CASSPMTGLYQETQYF. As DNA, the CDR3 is TGCGCCAGCAGCCCGATGACAGGATTGTACCAAGAGACCCAGTACTTC.

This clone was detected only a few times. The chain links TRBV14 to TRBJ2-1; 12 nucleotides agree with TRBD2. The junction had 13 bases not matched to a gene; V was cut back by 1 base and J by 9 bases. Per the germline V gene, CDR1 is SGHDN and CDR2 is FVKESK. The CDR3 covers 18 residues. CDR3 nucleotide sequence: TGTGCCAGCAGCCAAGGTCTTACTAGCGGGGGGAGCCTCTCTGAGCAGTTCTTC. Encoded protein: CASSQGLTSGGSLSEQFF.

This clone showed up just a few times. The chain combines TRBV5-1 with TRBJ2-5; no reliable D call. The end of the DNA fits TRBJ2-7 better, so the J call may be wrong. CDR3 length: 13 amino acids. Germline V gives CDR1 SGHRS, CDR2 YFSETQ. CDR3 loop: CASSSYPEYEQYF. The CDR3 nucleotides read TGCGCCAGCAGCTCCTATCCGGAGTACGAGCAGTACTTC.

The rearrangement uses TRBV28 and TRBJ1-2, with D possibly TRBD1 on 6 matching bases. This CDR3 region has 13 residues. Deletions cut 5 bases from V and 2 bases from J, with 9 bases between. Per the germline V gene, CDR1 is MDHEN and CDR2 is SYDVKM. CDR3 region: CASSTQGNYGYTF. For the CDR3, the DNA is TGTGCCAGCAGTACACAGGGAAACTATGGCTACACCTTC.

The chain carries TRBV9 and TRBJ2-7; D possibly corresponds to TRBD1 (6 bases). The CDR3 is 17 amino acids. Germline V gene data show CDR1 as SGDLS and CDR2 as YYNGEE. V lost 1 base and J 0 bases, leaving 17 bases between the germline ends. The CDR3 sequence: CASSVHPLDRYSYEQYF. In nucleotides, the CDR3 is TGTGCCAGCAGCGTACACCCCCTCGACAGGTACTCCTACGAGCAGTACTTC.

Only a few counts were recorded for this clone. The CDR3 DNA follows: TGTGCCAGCAGCCTAGGGAGCTTCGAGGTGGTAGCGGAGCAGTACTTC. Amino acid sequence: CASSLGSFEVVAEQYF. The rearrangement joins TRBV7-9 to TRBJ2-7; the D gene is possibly TRBD2 (5 bases). This CDR3 is built from 16 residues. V was clipped by 5 bases and J by 7 bases, with 24 bases between them. Germline V gives CDR1 SEHNR, CDR2 FQNEAQ (reference sequence).

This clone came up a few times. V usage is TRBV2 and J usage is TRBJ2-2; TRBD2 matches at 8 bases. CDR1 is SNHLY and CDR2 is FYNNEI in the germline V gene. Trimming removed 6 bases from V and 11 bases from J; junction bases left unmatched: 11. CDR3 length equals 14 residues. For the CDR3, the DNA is TGTGCCAGCAGGAGTGGGGTAGCGGGAAGCGAGCTGTTTTTT. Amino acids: CASRSGVAGSELFF.

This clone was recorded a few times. The CDR3: CASSGGNTGPADTQYF. The CDR3 DNA reads as TGCGCCAGCAGCGGGGGCAATACCGGGCCCGCAGATACGCAGTATTTT. V gene TRBV5-1 combines with J gene TRBJ2-3; possible D gene TRBD1, 6 bases. The CDR3 extends over 16 amino acids. V shed 4 bases and J shed 4 bases, with 19 bases lying between them. Germline V CDR1 and CDR2: SGHRS, YFSETQ.

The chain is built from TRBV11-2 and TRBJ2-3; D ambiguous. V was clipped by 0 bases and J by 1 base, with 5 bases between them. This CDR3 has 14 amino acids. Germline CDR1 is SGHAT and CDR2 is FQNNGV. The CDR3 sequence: CASSLDAGTDTQYF. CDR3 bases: TGTGCCAGCAGCTTAGATGCGGGCACAGATACGCAGTATTTT.

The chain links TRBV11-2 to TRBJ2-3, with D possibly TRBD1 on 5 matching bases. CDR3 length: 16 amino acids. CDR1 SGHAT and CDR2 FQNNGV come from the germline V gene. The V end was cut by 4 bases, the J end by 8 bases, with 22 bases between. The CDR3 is CASSSSRRQGEGTQYF. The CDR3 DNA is TGTGCCAGCAGCTCCTCCAGGCGACAAGGGGAAGGTACGCAGTATTTT.

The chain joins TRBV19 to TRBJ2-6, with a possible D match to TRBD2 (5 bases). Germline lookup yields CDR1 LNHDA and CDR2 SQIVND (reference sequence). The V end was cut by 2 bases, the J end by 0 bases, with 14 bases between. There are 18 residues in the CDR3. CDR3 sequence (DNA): TGTGCCAGTAGTATACTCGGCTCCCGGGACTCTGGGGCCAACGTCCTGACTTTC. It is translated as CASSILGSRDSGANVLTF.

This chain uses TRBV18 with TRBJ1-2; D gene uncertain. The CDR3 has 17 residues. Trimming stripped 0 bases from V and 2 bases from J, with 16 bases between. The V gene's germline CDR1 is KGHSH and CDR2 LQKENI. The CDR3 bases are TGTGCCAGCTCACCACCCGGCGGGTCAACTTTCAACTATGGCTACACCTTC. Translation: CASSPPGGSTFNYGYTF. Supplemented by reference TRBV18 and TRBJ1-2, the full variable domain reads NAGVMQNPRHLVRRRGQEARLRCSPMKGHSHVYWYRQLPEEGLKFMVYLQKENIIDESGMPKERFSAEFPKEGPSILRIQQVVRGDSAAYFCASSPPGGSTFNYGYTFGSGTRLTVV.

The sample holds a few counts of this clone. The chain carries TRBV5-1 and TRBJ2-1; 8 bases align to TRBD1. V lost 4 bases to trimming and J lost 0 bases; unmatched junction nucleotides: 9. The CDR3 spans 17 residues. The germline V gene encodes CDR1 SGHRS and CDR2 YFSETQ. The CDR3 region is CASSQWTGWSSYNEQFF. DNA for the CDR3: TGCGCCAGCAGCCAATGGACAGGGTGGAGCTCCTACAATGAGCAGTTCTTC.

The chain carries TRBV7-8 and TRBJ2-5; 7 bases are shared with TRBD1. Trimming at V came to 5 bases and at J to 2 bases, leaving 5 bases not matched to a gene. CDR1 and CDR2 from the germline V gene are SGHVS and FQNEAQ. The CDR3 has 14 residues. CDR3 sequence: CASSVNRGQETQYF. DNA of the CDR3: TGTGCCAGCAGCGTCAACAGGGGACAAGAGACCCAGTACTTC. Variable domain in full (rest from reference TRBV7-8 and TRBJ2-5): GAGVSQSPRYKVAKRGQDVALRCDPISGHVSLFWYQQALGQGPEFLTYFQNEAQLDKSGLPSDRFFAERPEGSVSTLKIQRTQQEDSAVYLCASSVNRGQETQYFGPGTRLLVL.

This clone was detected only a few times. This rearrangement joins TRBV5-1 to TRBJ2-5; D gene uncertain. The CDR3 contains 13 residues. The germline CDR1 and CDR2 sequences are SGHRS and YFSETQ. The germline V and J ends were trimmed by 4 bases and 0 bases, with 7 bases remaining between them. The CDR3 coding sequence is TGCGCCAGCAGCCACGGTAACCAAGAGACCCAGTACTTC. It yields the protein CASSHGNQETQYF. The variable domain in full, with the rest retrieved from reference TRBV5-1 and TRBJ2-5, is KAGVTQTPRYLIKTRGQQVTLSCSPISGHRSVSWYQQTPGQGLQFLFEYFSETQRNKGNFPGRFSGRQFSNSRSEMNVSTLELGDSALYLCASSHGNQETQYFGPGTRLLVL.

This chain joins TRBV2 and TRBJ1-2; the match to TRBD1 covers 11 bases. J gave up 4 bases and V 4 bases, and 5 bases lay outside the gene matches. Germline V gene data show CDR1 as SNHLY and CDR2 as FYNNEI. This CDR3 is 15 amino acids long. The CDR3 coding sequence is TGTGCCAGCAGTGGCCCCGGGACAGGGGGCTATGGCTACACCTTC. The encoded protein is CASSGPGTGGYGYTF.

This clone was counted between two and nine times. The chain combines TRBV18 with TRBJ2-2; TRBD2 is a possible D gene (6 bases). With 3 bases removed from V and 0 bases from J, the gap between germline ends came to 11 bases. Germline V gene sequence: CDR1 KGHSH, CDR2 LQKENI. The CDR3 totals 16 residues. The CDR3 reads CASSPQEGANTGELFF. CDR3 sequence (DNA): TGTGCCAGCTCACCGCAGGAGGGTGCGAACACCGGGGAGCTGTTTTTT.

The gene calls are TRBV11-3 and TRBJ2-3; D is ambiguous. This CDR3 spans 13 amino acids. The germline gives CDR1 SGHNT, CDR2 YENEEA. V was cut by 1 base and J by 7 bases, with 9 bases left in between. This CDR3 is CASSLGAGNTQYF. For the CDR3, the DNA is TGTGCCAGCAGCTTAGGGGCTGGCAATACGCAGTATTTT.